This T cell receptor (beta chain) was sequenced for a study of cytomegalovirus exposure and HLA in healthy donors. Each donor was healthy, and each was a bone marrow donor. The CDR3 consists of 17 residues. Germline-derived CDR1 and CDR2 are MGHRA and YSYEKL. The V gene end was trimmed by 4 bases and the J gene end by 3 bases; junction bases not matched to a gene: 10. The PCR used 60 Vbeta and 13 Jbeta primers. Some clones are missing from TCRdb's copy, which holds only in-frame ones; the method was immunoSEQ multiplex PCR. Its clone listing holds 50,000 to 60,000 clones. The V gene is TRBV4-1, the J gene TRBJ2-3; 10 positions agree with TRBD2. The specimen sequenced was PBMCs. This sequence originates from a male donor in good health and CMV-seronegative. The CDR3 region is CASSPGKRGGRTDTQYF. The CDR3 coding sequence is TGCGCCAGCAGCCCGGGGAAGCGGGGGGGCAGGACAGATACGCAGTATTTT.